This TCR beta chain was found in a study of cytomegalovirus exposure and HLA in healthy donors. The V gene lost 6 bases and the J gene lost 0 bases, with 12 bases spanning the gap. The CDR3 covers 15 residues. CDR1 is LNHDA and CDR2 is SQIVND in the germline V gene (reference sequence). Regarding this clone: Its antigen is currently unknown.

Study-wide points: Among TCR beta chains, those listed as cytomegalovirus-associated numbered about 160. Further analysis, carried out later, found HLA-associated TCR beta chains more clonally expanded than equally common other chains.

It was with 60 Vbeta and 13 Jbeta primers that the PCR ran. Only in-frame clones appear in the TCRdb table, and some are missing; sequencing was by immunoSEQ multiplex PCR. The sample lists around 140,000 clones, approximately 70% seen once, with around 6.3% in the top ten. The V call is TRBV19, the J call TRBJ2-1; D is perhaps TRBD2 (6 bases). Material for sequencing was PBMCs. This sequence originates from a woman between 55 and 75 years old in good health and CMV-seronegative. The CDR3: CASRRVGGSYNEQFF. The CDR3 DNA is TGTGCCAGTAGACGAGTCGGGGGCTCCTACAATGAGCAGTTCTTC.